This T cell receptor (beta chain) is from a study of CD8 T cells in Susac syndrome. The RNA input was about 0.5 to 1 ug, and it was reverse transcribed with random hexamers. TCRdb recomputed calls from the immunoSEQ multiplex PCR reads with MiXCR, one row per CDR3 protein. The sample shows around 170,000 distinct CDR3 sequences, approximately 95% of them seen only once. Trimming at V came to 6 bases and at J to 5 bases, leaving 8 bases not matched to a gene. The CDR3 length is 15 residues. Germline-derived CDR1 and CDR2 are SQVTM and ANQGSEA. Sequencing input: CD4+ T cells from PBMCs. The sequence came from a human donor with Susac syndrome. The chain couples TRBV29-1 to TRBJ2-4; 12 nucleotides agree with TRBD1. CDR3 sequence: CSVSGTGGVQNIQYF. CDR3 in DNA: TGCAGCGTATCCGGGACAGGGGGCGTCCAAAACATTCAGTACTTC. The entire variable domain, with the rest obtained from reference TRBV29-1 and TRBJ2-4, is as follows: SAVISQKPSRDICQRGTSLTIQCQVDSQVTMMFWYRQQPGQSLTLIATANQGSEATYESGFVIDKFPISRPNLTFSTLTVSNMSPEDSSIYLCSVSGTGGVQNIQYFGAGTRLSVL.